These T cell receptor beta chains were read from a single sample in a study of T-cell reconstitution after alpha-beta-depleted transplantation in children. TCRdb re-called the PCR reads through MiXCR, storing one row per CDR3 protein. The sample consists of 250,000 to 400,000 distinct CDR3 sequences, approximately 20% of them appearing once. The sequenced sample was PBMCs, mostly from graft donor cells, obtained 180 days after TCRalphabeta/CD19-depleted stem cell transplant. The receptors derive from a male patient aged 10-17 years who had a stem cell transplant for acute lymphoblastic leukemia, so the T cells may come from the graft donor. Both conserved end residues are part of each CDR3. The D gene is left open where the match is weak. Clone size appears in some rows only: once, few, many, or a class for an expanded clone.

size	V	J	length	D	CDR3	DNA
.	TRBV29-1	TRBJ2-1	16	TRBD2	CSAVVIPSGSKDEQFF	TGCAGCGCCGTGGTCATCCCTAGCGGGAGTAAGGATGAGCAGTTCTTC
few	TRBV20-1	TRBJ2-7	15	TRBD2	CSASSGTSGSYEQYF	TGCAGTGCTAGCTCCGGGACTAGCGGTTCCTACGAGCAGTACTTC
few	TRBV5-1	TRBJ2-3	12	.	CASSRRADTQYF	TGCGCCAGCAGCCGAAGGGCCGATACGCAGTATTTT
.	TRBV18	TRBJ2-3	14	TRBD2	CASLGSREGGPSYF	TGTGCCAGCCTGGGGTCTCGGGAGGGCGGACCCTCTTATTTT
.	TRBV20-1	TRBJ2-1	13	.	CSARIAPRNEQFF	TGCAGTGCTAGAATAGCGCCACGTAATGAGCAGTTCTTC
.	TRBV5-5	TRBJ2-1	13	.	CASSLDSPNEQFF	TGTGCCAGCAGCTTGGATTCCCCGAACGAGCAGTTCTTC
.	TRBV4-2	TRBJ2-3	16	TRBD1	CASPVGGDRDTDTQYF	TGTGCCAGCCCCGTGGGGGGGGACAGGGACACAGATACGCAGTATTTT
few	TRBV5-1	TRBJ1-2	14	.	CASSYWRGEDGYTF	TGCGCCAGCAGCTATTGGAGGGGGGAGGATGGCTACACCTTC
.	TRBV12-3/TRBV12-4	TRBJ1-3	15	TRBD1	CASITGARGGNTIYF	TGTGCCAGCATTACAGGGGCCCGAGGTGGAAACACCATATATTTT
few	TRBV29-1	TRBJ2-7	10	.	CSVGGYEQYF	TGCAGCGTCGGCGGGTACGAGCAGTACTTC
.	TRBV10-3	TRBJ1-5	11	.	CAISGGGSQHF	TGTGCCATCAGCGGAGGAGGGTCCCAGCATTTT
.	TRBV15	TRBJ2-5	14	.	CATSRVTSPETQYF	TGTGCCACCAGCAGAGTGACCAGTCCAGAGACCCAGTACTTC
few	TRBV5-1	TRBJ2-7	14	.	CASSSLQGSYEQYF	TGCGCCAGCAGCTCACTGCAGGGGAGCTACGAGCAGTACTTC
.	TRBV10-3	TRBJ2-3	13	.	CAISGGNTDTQYF	TGTGCCATCAGTGGGGGTAACACAGATACGCAGTATTTT
few	TRBV5-1	TRBJ2-3	17	.	CASSLASQRRITDTQYF	TGCGCCAGCAGCTTGGCGAGCCAGCGCCGGATCACAGATACGCAGTATTTT
few	TRBV4-2	TRBJ2-1	16	.	CASSLTNWGSYNEQFF	TGTGCCAGCAGCCTGACGAACTGGGGATCCTACAATGAGCAGTTCTTC
.	TRBV11-2	TRBJ2-5	14	TRBD1	CASSLGETGETQYF	TGTGCCAGCAGCTTGGGGGAGACAGGGGAGACCCAGTACTTC
.	TRBV6-1	TRBJ2-7	18	TRBD2	CASRGTSAFSTLTYEQYF	TGTGCCAGCAGAGGGACTAGCGCTTTCTCCACCCTCACCTACGAGCAGTACTTC
few	TRBV25-1	TRBJ2-7	14	TRBD2	CASNGRFSSYEQYF	TGTGCCAGCAACGGGAGGTTTAGCTCCTACGAGCAGTACTTC
few	TRBV2	TRBJ2-4	11	.	CASNFPAAQYF	TGTGCCAGCAACTTTCCTGCGGCTCAGTACTTC
few	TRBV21-1	TRBJ1-2	14	.	CASPRDGHNYGYTF	TGTGCCAGCCCCCGGGACGGCCATAACTATGGCTACACCTTC
.	TRBV4-2	TRBJ2-4	14	.	CASSQVWAKNIQYF	TGTGCCAGCAGCCAAGTCTGGGCCAAAAACATTCAGTACTTC
few	TRBV7-9	TRBJ2-2	15	.	CASTAPGQKPGELFF	TGTGCCAGCACCGCACCGGGCCAGAAACCCGGGGAGCTGTTTTTT
few	TRBV5-6	TRBJ2-5	15	.	CASSFGGQNQETQYF	TGTGCCAGCAGCTTCGGGGGACAGAACCAAGAGACCCAGTACTTC
few	TRBV12-5	TRBJ2-4	23	.	CASGLVPLNVFPGPRVAKNIQYF	TGTGCTAGTGGTTTGGTTCCCCTCAACGTTTTCCCGGGACCCCGAGTGGCCAAAAACATTCAGTACTTC
.	TRBV7-7	TRBJ2-1	15	.	CASSLRDGTLNEQFF	TGTGCCAGCAGCCTCCGGGACGGGACCCTTAATGAGCAGTTCTTC
.	TRBV5-1	TRBJ2-1	19	TRBD2	CASSTFPGLALYNYNEQFF	TGCGCCAGCAGTACCTTTCCGGGACTAGCCCTGTACAATTACAATGAGCAGTTCTTC
many	TRBV4-2	TRBJ2-5	17	TRBD2	CASSQYAAVAGRETQYF	TGTGCCAGCAGCCAGTATGCGGCGGTAGCGGGACGGGAGACCCAGTACTTC
.	TRBV7-9	TRBJ1-2	14	TRBD1	CASSSQGAGYGYTF	TGTGCCAGCAGCTCCCAGGGGGCTGGGTATGGCTACACCTTC
.	TRBV7-6	TRBJ2-6	20	TRBD1	CASSRLPPGQVLSGANVLTF	TGTGCCAGCAGCCGCCTTCCTCCGGGACAGGTCCTCTCTGGGGCCAACGTCCTGACTTTC
.	TRBV27	TRBJ2-7	13	TRBD2	CASRGLGTYEQYF	TGTGCGTCTCGGGGACTAGGTACCTACGAGCAGTACTTC
.	TRBV10-2	TRBJ2-2	18	.	CASSESGLGLAGTGELFF	TGCGCCAGCAGTGAGTCGGGACTGGGCCTAGCTGGCACCGGGGAGCTGTTTTTT
.	TRBV5-1	TRBJ2-1	14	.	CASSLATWPVEQFF	TGCGCCAGCAGCTTGGCCACCTGGCCGGTGGAGCAGTTCTTC
.	TRBV7-6	TRBJ1-1	15	.	CASSLDPRENTEAFF	TGTGCCAGCAGCCTAGACCCCCGGGAGAACACTGAAGCTTTCTTT
.	TRBV29-1	TRBJ2-7	10	.	CSVISYEQYF	TGCAGCGTTATCTCCTACGAGCAGTACTTC
few	TRBV9	TRBJ2-7	16	.	CASSSAPYPLSYEQYF	TGTGCCAGCAGCTCAGCCCCCTACCCCCTCTCCTACGAGCAGTACTTC
.	TRBV6-9	TRBJ2-3	8	.	CASLPEGF	TGTGCCAGCCTGCCAGAGGGTTTT
.	TRBV11-2	TRBJ2-5	15	TRBD2	CASRRGTSGRETQYF	TGTGCCAGCAGACGGGGGACTAGCGGGAGAGAGACCCAGTACTTC
.	TRBV27	TRBJ2-1	16	TRBD2	CASSPELAGVYNEQFF	TGTGCCAGCAGTCCGGAACTAGCGGGAGTTTACAATGAGCAGTTCTTC
.	TRBV12-3/TRBV12-4	TRBJ2-7	13	.	CASSLDRISEQYF	TGTGCCAGCAGTTTAGACAGGATAAGCGAGCAGTACTTC
few	TRBV7-9	TRBJ1-1	13	.	CASSYRDREGAFF	TGTGCCAGCAGCTATCGGGACCGAGAGGGGGCTTTCTTT
few	TRBV25-1	TRBJ1-2	15	.	CASSDDALGHYGYTF	TGTGCCAGCAGTGATGACGCCCTTGGGCACTATGGCTACACCTTC
.	TRBV9	TRBJ2-1	16	TRBD1	CASNDAGTARYNEQFF	TGTGCCAGCAACGATGCCGGGACAGCTAGATACAATGAGCAGTTCTTC
few	TRBV5-1	TRBJ1-5	13	.	CASSLRGDQPQHF	TGCGCCAGCAGCTTGCGGGGGGATCAGCCCCAGCATTTT
.	TRBV6-1	TRBJ2-7	14	.	CASSPRTRAYEQYF	TGTGCCAGCAGTCCTCGGACACGGGCATACGAGCAGTACTTC
.	TRBV7-2	TRBJ2-3	15	.	CASSLGLVGTDTQYF	TGTGCCAGCAGCTTAGGCCTAGTTGGCACAGATACGCAGTATTTT
few	TRBV5-5	TRBJ2-3	15	TRBD2	CASSPPAGGADTQYF	TGTGCCAGCAGCCCCCCAGCGGGAGGAGCGGATACGCAGTATTTT
few	TRBV29-1	TRBJ2-2	16	.	CSVVGWPPRWTGELFF	TGCAGCGTTGTGGGGTGGCCCCCTCGGTGGACCGGGGAGCTGTTTTTT
few	TRBV9	TRBJ2-1	15	.	CASSVVSGAYNEQFF	TGTGCCAGCAGCGTAGTTAGCGGAGCCTACAATGAGCAGTTCTTC
few	TRBV7-2	TRBJ2-2	15	TRBD2	CASSLVRTSTGELFF	TGTGCCAGCAGCTTAGTCCGGACTAGCACCGGGGAGCTGTTTTTT
.	TRBV16	TRBJ1-1	17	.	CASSQSPWRGPNTEAFF	TGTGCCAGCAGCCAATCCCCCTGGAGAGGGCCGAACACTGAAGCTTTCTTT
few	TRBV20-1	TRBJ1-1	13	TRBD1	CSVPDRGNTEAFF	TGCAGTGTTCCCGACAGGGGGAACACTGAAGCTTTCTTT
.	TRBV7-8	TRBJ2-7	12	.	CASSLAWEGQYF	TGTGCCAGCAGCTTAGCGTGGGAAGGGCAGTACTTC
.	TRBV29-1	TRBJ2-7	14	.	CSVDVGHLTYEQYF	TGCAGCGTTGATGTGGGACACCTAACCTACGAGCAGTACTTC